This T cell receptor (beta chain) stems from a study of T cells after yellow fever vaccination. Production of TCR cDNA was by 5'RACE template switching, which also added a universal primer site and UMIs. TCRdb called the 5' RACE reads again in MiXCR, with one record for every CDR3 protein. The data show 150,000 to 200,000 distinct CDR3 sequences, roughly 9.6% seen once. Study outcomes and limitations: Although the secondary response was weaker, it peaked faster, at day 5 versus 15.

The CDR3 runs 14 residues. Germline assignment: CDR1 MGHRA and CDR2 YSYEKL. V was clipped by 2 bases and J by 7 bases; unmatched bases: 6. Regarding this clonotype: The antigen remains undetermined.

This TCR came from a man aged 18 to 35 who received the YFV17D yellow fever vaccine. Sequenced material: CD8+ T cells sorted from PBMCs, taken 15 days after the yellow fever booster vaccination. The chain employs TRBV4-1 and TRBJ1-1; TRBD1 matches 8 bases. CDR3 protein: CASSQPTGEDEAFF. CDR3 nucleotides: TGCGCCAGCAGCCAACCGACAGGGGAGGATGAAGCTTTCTTT.